This T cell receptor (beta chain) was identified during a study of cytomegalovirus exposure and HLA in healthy donors (dated by TCRdb to 2016 to 2017). Looking at the study overall: In an earlier analysis of under 750 of the donors, approximately 260 Gb of sequence data and some 100 million unique TCR beta sequences from about 190 million T cells were reported. Donor age, sex, ethnicity and CMV serostatus were collected together with the repertoire data. Both class I and class II loci were covered by HLA typing, at four-digit resolution. Rather than using new phenotypic data, the later analysis identified candidate immune exposures from TCR beta sequences and from how often those sequences occurred across donors. To study patterns of TCR occurrence, a later analysis re-analyzed previously published TCR beta repertoires from several hundred donors and added high-resolution HLA genotyping. The number of typed donors differed by locus: roughly 620-640 for A, B, C, DRB1 and DQB1; some 500 for DQA1; approximately 600 for DPA1; and roughly 490 for DPB1. Roughly 300 gigabases of sequencing data and approximately 84 million unique TCR sequences were included in an early release covering roughly 600 HLA-typed donors. A later genetic analysis took genome-wide SNP genotypes for 398 of the 666 donors and used that subset as a discovery cohort. In an earlier analysis of 500 to 650 of the donors, high-throughput TCR beta sequencing was used to judge whether each TCR beta V gene segment behaved as functional or pseudogenic. Using immunosequencing, the study profiled T cell repertoires from roughly 650 subjects and related those repertoires to cytomegalovirus serostatus. Every discovery cohort repertoire had been produced on one sequencing platform. The study aimed to test whether cataloging public T cell receptors could reveal signatures of past pathogen exposure. Several DR-DQ haplotypes were treated as single units for association and clustering because of strong linkage in the cohort. The genetic ancestry cluster associated with self-reported Caucasian donors included roughly four fifths of the approximately 400 genotyped donors. In addition to the first cohort of around 670 subjects, a separate validation cohort of 120 different subjects was used. To predict cytomegalovirus infection status, the study brought together high-throughput TCR immunosequencing, statistical association of individual TCRs with disease status, and machine learning. Among some 400 genotyped donors of the cohort, an average of approximately 220,000 unique TCR beta nucleotide sequences was sequenced per donor, of which roughly 18% were non-productive.

What the authors observed across the whole study: Because counts were too low, roughly 17 rarely observed V segments, including chromosome 9 orphons, were left out of the earlier analysis of 500 to 750 of the donors. In a later genetic analysis, a missense DCLRE1C variant was associated with V-gene and J-gene trimming of TCR beta chains, and the association was replicated in an independent cohort. In a later analysis, the rate of TCR association differed among HLA loci, with DRB1 alleles having the most associated TCRs and HLA-C alleles having the fewest. A cluster of highly shared sequence variants was judged likely to be a technical artifact of the sequencing pipeline. In a later analysis, HLA-associated TCR beta chains were found to be more clonally expanded and to have lower generation probabilities than equally common non-associated chains. HLA typing was unavailable for some donors at each locus, so association tests used only the typed subset. When HLA alleles, especially DR and DQ, strongly co-occurred, TCR associations were difficult to assign to individual alleles. Linkage disequilibrium might explain the correlated functional status among segregating V segments, but an unknown experimental factor could not be excluded. A further reported finding was that TCR beta sequences accurately predicted the HLA-A and HLA-B alleles for most subjects in the first cohort. Several of the top co-occurrence clusters appeared to be linked to parvovirus B19, influenza, CMV and Epstein-Barr virus, according to a later analysis. Most TCR sequences were observed very rarely across donors, whereas some public TCRs were present in many individuals. In an earlier analysis of 450 to 750 of the donors, most TCR beta V segments appeared in productive rearrangements about 87% or about 30% of the time, broadly matching IMGT annotations. Specific HLA alleles were associated with over 15,000 TCR beta sequences at a false discovery rate of 0.05 in a later analysis. Presence/absence analyses assumed roughly uniform sequencing depth across donors, an assumption that may not hold. The 87-base-pair reads could not distinguish some IMGT-functional V segments, including TRBV6-2 and TRBV6-3, so those segments were excluded. Compared with the approximately 670-donor mean, donors in an Asian-associated ancestry cluster had fewer N-insertions in productive TCRs, according to a later genetic analysis. In vitro tests confirmed that a few of the cytomegalovirus-associated TCR beta chains recognize cytomegalovirus antigens. In the study, roughly 160 TCR beta chains were listed as associated with cytomegalovirus. It was suggested by the authors that the approach could potentially be generalized to other disease states and immunological phenotypes. Only TCR beta chains were sequenced in this cohort, and the absence of alpha or paired-chain data limited detectable features. Cytomegalovirus status was reported to be diagnosed by the classifier with high specificity and sensitivity in both the original and validation cohorts. For the cohort, immune exposure information was limited to CMV serostatus. A later analysis found that most CMV-associated TCR beta chains appeared HLA-restricted, with HLA associations seemingly driven largely by CMV exposure.

The cohort comprised some 700 healthy bone marrow donors. Cohort members were all nominally healthy when sampled, although unrecorded immune exposures were likely present. The donor was CMV seronegative and belonged to the group of over 350 seronegative cohort members. Every donor gave a peripheral blood sample, and the peripheral blood mononuclear cells from that sample were used for TCR beta sequencing. The Qiagen DNeasy Blood Extraction Kit was used to extract genomic DNA from the blood cell samples. Receptor amplification or capture employed the immunoSEQ multiplex PCR assay. The multiplex PCR relied on a mix of 60 forward primers for TCR Vbeta segments and 13 reverse primers for TCR Jbeta segments. Amplification of the CDR3 region of rearranged TCR beta genes was performed with a multiplex PCR assay on genomic DNA. Amplified TCR beta libraries were sequenced as 87-base-pair reads on the Illumina HiSeq System. The original pipeline was this. A later analysis tallied 80 million to 95 million unique TCR beta chains across the 700 or so repertoires, and approximately 12 million of those chains were shared by two or more donors. A nearest-neighbor algorithm error-corrected the raw reads and collapsed the reads into unique sequences, merging closely related sequences to remove PCR and sequencing errors. To assign V, D and J gene segments, CDR3 sequences were aligned to IMGT reference sequences. Each retained sequence needed at least a six-nucleotide match to both a V gene segment and a J gene segment. A rearrangement was called productive if the CDR3 had no stop codons and remained in frame with V and J, and every other rearrangement was called non-productive. Following IMGT convention, CDR3 was defined as the stretch from the second conserved V-encoded cysteine up to the conserved J-encoded phenylalanine. The earlier analysis of roughly 590 of the donors excluded sequences that lacked an unambiguous match to a single V gene segment. An earlier analysis of about 590 of the donors classified V segments as functional when productive rearrangements were above 56.7% and as segregating when the standard deviation between donors was above 5%. A statistical classification framework was built for diagnosing cytomegalovirus status from the catalog of TCR beta chain sequences. V and J gene assignment, in a later analysis, came from comparing TCR nucleotide sequences with IMGT/GENE-DB human TR gene sequences. In a later analysis, CDR3 sequences and most-parsimonious VDJ recombination scenarios were assigned using the TCRdist pipeline. In a later analysis, every TCR beta chain was defined by the combination of its CDR3 amino acid sequence and its V-gene family, and reads without a unique V-gene family were dropped. A later analysis removed nearly 600 highly shared, low-generation-probability nucleotide sequences to deal with suspected cross-contamination and a sequencing artifact. In a later analysis, a clonal expansion index was calculated for each public chain from normalized within-repertoire ranks of inferred template counts. A later analysis computed generation probabilities with a VDJ recombination model fitted to out-of-frame rearrangements, and checked the results against IGoR. In a later analysis, hypergeometric tests were used to score TCR-TCR, TCR-HLA and TCR-CMV co-occurrence, with a repertoire-size bias correction applied to TCR pairs. False discovery rates were estimated in a later analysis by permuting HLA or CMV assignments 20 times. In a later analysis, co-occurring TCRs were grouped with DBSCAN, and TCRdist sequence similarity was added when clustering was performed within HLA-allele-positive subsets. Co-occurrence clustering excluded repertoires with fewer than 30,000 or more than 120,000 public chains, plus five with anomalous nucleotide sharing. TCRdb stores this immuneACCESS table with in-frame sequences only. Part of the clones is absent; in the studies checked, under half of the shortfall reflects unresolved V genes, and no reason is known for the rest. The V and J calls and clone size were taken over from that table, and D and trimming were inferred from the DNA. The sample has around 190,000 clones on record, 78% of them singletons. Clones ranked in the top ten supply around 2.6% of the sample.

Concerning this clone itself: This clone's antigen is unknown. Within one base of it there is no much larger clone, and no base qualities were kept.

The CDR3, cysteine through phenylalanine, is 15 amino acids long. CDR3 DNA is the only sequence kept; it has 45 bases, read in frame from the first base. V drops 3 bases and J drops 9 bases, leaving 19 bases in between. Via the germline V gene, CDR1 is SGDLS and CDR2 YYNGEE. Recombination joined TRBV9 with TRBJ2-1; TRBD2 is perhaps the D gene, given 5 matching bases. Sequenced sample: PBMCs. The TCR originated in a female donor in good health and CMV-seronegative. The CDR3 has the sequence CASSAMEEGLGEQFF. The DNA sequence is TGTGCCAGCAGCGCGATGGAAGAGGGTCTTGGTGAGCAGTTCTTC.